Listed below are T cell receptor beta chains from one sample, sequenced in a study of radiation and T cells in renal cell carcinoma. Sequencing used immunoSEQ multiplex PCR; TCRdb keeps in-frame clones, though not all of them. The data hold roughly 150,000 clones, with approximately 88% observed a single time. This sample comprised blood, obtained from a patient whose treatment included radiotherapy and nephrectomy. Receptor source: a woman in her 50s with renal cell carcinoma. Both conserved end residues are part of each CDR3. The D gene is left open where the match is weak. Clone size is not always given. Where it is, it says once, few, many or a class for expanded clones.

>TRBV7-9|TRBJ2-1|-|TRBD1
CASSLAGTGSGEQFF
TGTGCCAGCAGCTTAGCCGGGACAGGGAGCGGTGAGCAGTTCTTC
>TRBV4-3|TRBJ1-3|-|-
CASSQGGRTSGNTIYF
TGCGCCAGCAGCCAAGGGGGGCGTACCTCTGGAAACACCATATATTTT
>TRBV7-9|TRBJ1-5|-|-
CASSSLLSSNQPQHF
TGTGCCAGCAGCTCTCTCCTCAGTAGCAATCAGCCCCAGCATTTT
>TRBV30|TRBJ1-1|few|-
CAWNPGLMNTEAFF
TGTGCCTGGAATCCGGGACTAATGAACACTGAAGCTTTCTTT
>TRBV7-2|TRBJ2-7|-|-
CASSFNPRPGASYEQYF
TGTGCCAGCAGCTTCAATCCGCGACCGGGAGCCTCCTACGAGCAGTACTTC
>TRBV5-6|TRBJ1-2|few|-
CASSLLQSNYGYTF
TGTGCCAGCAGCTTGTTACAGTCAAACTATGGCTACACCTTC
>TRBV5-1|TRBJ2-3|once|-
CASSLTGQGRDTQYF
TGCGCCAGCAGCTTGACTGGTCAGGGACGAGATACGCAGTATTTT
>TRBV5-4|TRBJ2-5|-|-
CASSLGVGETQYF
TGTGCCAGCAGCTTAGGTGTTGGAGAGACCCAGTACTTC
>TRBV19|TRBJ1-6|once|-
CASSMIGDLSSYNSPLHF
TGTGCCAGTAGTATGATCGGGGACCTGAGCTCCTATAATTCACCCCTCCACTTT
>TRBV7-2|TRBJ1-1|-|-
CASSSLVNTEAFF
TGTGCCAGCAGCTCCCTAGTGAACACTGAAGCTTTCTTT
>TRBV9|TRBJ2-7|-|TRBD1
CASSLRTGNYEQYF
TGTGCCAGCAGCTTGAGGACAGGGAACTACGAGCAGTACTTC
>TRBV6-1|TRBJ1-5|-|TRBD1
CASSEGTVNQPQHF
TGTGCCAGCAGCGAGGGGACAGTCAATCAGCCCCAGCATTTT
>TRBV4-1|TRBJ2-5|-|-
CASSQGYGGYQETQYF
TGCGCCAGCAGCCAAGGGTATGGTGGGTACCAAGAGACCCAGTACTTC
>TRBV9|TRBJ2-2|-|TRBD2
CASSVVALAATGELFF
TGTGCCAGCAGCGTAGTCGCACTAGCGGCAACCGGGGAGCTGTTTTTT
>TRBV19|TRBJ1-5|-|-
CASRITENSNQPQHF
TGTGCCAGTAGAATTACAGAAAATAGCAATCAGCCCCAGCATTTT
>TRBV25-1|TRBJ2-3|-|TRBD2
CASTGTSGTDTQYF
TGTGCCAGCACCGGGACTAGCGGCACAGATACGCAGTATTTT
>TRBV5-1|TRBJ1-2|-|TRBD1
CASSLDRGGGYTF
TGCGCCAGCAGCTTGGACAGGGGAGGTGGCTACACCTTC
>TRBV18|TRBJ2-7|-|-
CASSPNYEQYF
TGTGCCAGCTCACCCAACTACGAGCAGTACTTC
>TRBV4-1|TRBJ2-2|-|TRBD2
CASSQDTSGGVLRELFF
TGCGCCAGCAGCCAAGATACGAGCGGGGGGGTCCTGAGGGAGCTGTTTTTT
>TRBV7-9|TRBJ1-4|-|-
CASSWNPATNEKLFF
TGTGCCAGCAGCTGGAACCCTGCAACTAATGAAAAACTGTTTTTT